The 23 T cell receptor beta chains presented below share a single source sample, sequenced in a study of technical replicates of blood from a handful of donors. The repertoire was sequenced with immunoSEQ multiplex PCR; TCRdb's copy has only in-frame clones and lacks some. This sample has 65,000 to 85,000 clones, with 85% to 95% found just once. Material: T cells isolated from PBMCs. These receptors originate from a human donor in good health.

In this sample, this clone turned up once. This chain uses TRBV6-4 with TRBJ2-1; weak D call: TRBD2 (6 bases). This CDR3 comprises 15 residues. Between the trimmed V and J ends, which lost 0 bases and 7 bases, there was a span of 13 bases. Germline CDR1 MRHNA, CDR2 SNTAGT. CDR3 nucleotides: TGTGCCAGCAGTGACTCGGCGGGGCAGGGTAATGAGCAGTTCTTC. This translates into CASSDSAGQGNEQFF.

This clone was seen a handful of times. The J gene is TRBJ2-3, the V gene TRBV6-1; no clear D gene. V lost 4 bases and J lost 7, with 6 bases in between. The CDR3 runs to 11 residues. Germline CDR1 MNHNS, CDR2 SASEGT. The CDR3 reads CASSVVHTQYF. CDR3 in DNA: TGTGCCAGCAGTGTCGTCCATACGCAGTATTTT.

V is TRBV19 and J is TRBJ1-1; weak D call: TRBD1 (6 bases). With 5 bases removed from V and 4 bases from J, the gap between germline ends came to 23 bases. CDR1 and CDR2 (germline): LNHDA, SQIVND (reference sequence). The CDR3 totals 17 residues. CDR3: CASSPLRGGYSSTEAFF. The CDR3 nucleotides are TGTGCCAGTAGTCCCCTTAGGGGGGGATATTCGAGCACTGAAGCTTTCTTT.

This clone was seen only once. This chain links TRBV21-1 with TRBJ2-3; TRBD2, the table's D call, lacks a check against the DNA. TRBV21-1 is an annotated pseudogene. The CDR3 contains 16 residues. The CDR3 loop is CASSVGTSGRSDTQYF. The DNA of the CDR3 is TGTGCCAGCAGCGTTGGGACTAGCGGGAGATCAGATACGCAGTATTTT.

The CDR3 region has the DNA TGTGCCAGCAGTTACTCCAAAAACAATGAGCAGTTCTTC. Translation gives CASSYSKNNEQFF. V usage is TRBV6-5 and J usage is TRBJ2-1; D uncertain. The V and J ends lost 0 bases and 5 bases respectively, with 5 bases between them. The CDR3 length is 13 residues. Germline lookup yields CDR1 MNHEY and CDR2 SVGAGI.

This chain links TRBV11-2 with TRBJ2-5; no clear D gene. Germline CDR1 is SGHAT and CDR2 is FQNNGV. V lost 1 base to trimming and J lost 13 bases, with 10 bases between them. The length of the CDR3 is 11 residues. The CDR3 DNA is TGTGCCAGCAGCTTAGCACAGACCTCGTACTTC. It encodes CASSLAQTSYF. The full variable domain, completed using reference TRBV11-2 and TRBJ2-5, is EAGVAQSPRYKIIEKRQSVAFWCNPISGHATLYWYQQILGQGPKLLIQFQNNGVVDDSQLPKDRFSAERLKGVDSTLKIQPAKLEDSAVYLCASSLAQTSYFGPGTRLLVL.

This clone was recorded a few times. V usage is TRBV18 and J usage is TRBJ1-1; D is ambiguous. Trimming shortened V by 3 bases and J by 1 base, and 6 bases separated the two germline ends. The CDR3 runs to 13 residues. Germline-derived CDR1 and CDR2 are KGHSH and LQKENI. The chain's CDR3 is CASSPTGNTEAFF. The CDR3 DNA is TGTGCCAGCTCACCTACGGGGAACACTGAAGCTTTCTTT. Together with reference TRBV18 and TRBJ1-1, the CDR3 gives the full variable domain: NAGVMQNPRHLVRRRGQEARLRCSPMKGHSHVYWYRQLPEEGLKFMVYLQKENIIDESGMPKERFSAEFPKEGPSILRIQQVVRGDSAAYFCASSPTGNTEAFFGQGTRLTVV.

The gene calls are TRBV9 and TRBJ2-7; 16 bases line up with TRBD2. Germline CDR1 and CDR2: SGDLS and YYNGEE. J lost 5 bases, V lost 1 base, and 18 bases had no gene match. The length of the CDR3 is 21 residues. The CDR3 reads CASSVSPGTSGRVRSINEQYF. CDR3 DNA: TGTGCCAGCAGCGTATCCCCCGGGACTAGCGGGAGGGTACGGAGTATCAACGAGCAGTACTTC.

The chain links TRBV5-1 to TRBJ2-7, with 8 bases matching TRBD1. Germline CDR1 and CDR2: SGHRS and YFSETQ. CDR3 length: 15 amino acids. After removal of 3 bases from V and 3 bases from J, the junction contained 8 bases not matched to a gene. The CDR3 DNA is TGCGCCAGCAGCTGGACAGGGAGTGGGGTCTACGAGCAGTACTTC. This translates into CASSWTGSGVYEQYF.

In this sample, this clone turned up a few times. The chain joins TRBV6-4 to TRBJ2-2, with D possibly TRBD2 on 6 matching bases. The germline CDR1 and CDR2 sequences are MRHNA and SNTAGT. The CDR3 covers 13 residues. V gave up 3 bases and J gave up 4 bases, with 6 bases separating them. Here the CDR3 reads CASSETSTGELFF. The DNA of the CDR3 is TGTGCCAGCAGTGAGACTAGCACCGGGGAGCTGTTTTTT.

This chain connects TRBV2 to TRBJ2-2; 9 bases match TRBD1. The CDR3 sequence is 14 residues long. V shed 3 bases and J 5 bases; nucleotides not matched to a gene: 1. CDR1 is SNHLY, CDR2 FYNNEI, per germline. The CDR3 loop is CASSEGQGTGELFF. CDR3 sequence (DNA): TGTGCCAGCAGTGAGGGACAGGGAACCGGGGAGCTGTTTTTT. Looking up the rest from reference TRBV2 and TRBJ2-2 gives the full variable domain: EPEVTQTPSHQVTQMGQEVILRCVPISNHLYFYWYRQILGQKVEFLVSFYNNEISEKSEIFDDQFSVERPDGSNFTLKIRSTKLEDSAMYFCASSEGQGTGELFFGEGSRLTVL.

As DNA, the CDR3 is TGTGCCAGCAGTTACTCGGACTTAAACTCCTACGAGCAGTACTTC. This codes for CASSYSDLNSYEQYF. The V call is TRBV6-6, the J call TRBJ2-7, with D possibly TRBD2 on 5 matching bases. In germline, CDR1 is MNHNY, CDR2 SVGAGI (reference sequence). CDR3 size: 15 residues. V gave up 0 bases and J gave up 0 bases, with 9 bases separating them.

The V gene is TRBV5-1, the J gene TRBJ1-3; 7 bases line up with TRBD1. The CDR3 spans 15 residues. CDR1 and CDR2 from the germline V gene are SGHRS and YFSETQ. Losses at the gene ends were 2 bases for V and 4 bases for J; bases not matched to a gene: 6. The CDR3 protein is CASSFEPGQGNTIYF. The CDR3 DNA is TGCGCCAGCAGCTTTGAACCGGGACAGGGAAACACCATATATTTT.

The chain recombines TRBV19 with TRBJ1-1; unclear D gene. Germline assignment: CDR1 LNHDA and CDR2 SQIVND (reference sequence). Trimming left V 3 bases short and J 3 bases short, with 11 bases between. The CDR3 is 14 amino acids. The CDR3 reads CASSIGFEDTEAFF. CDR3 bases: TGTGCCAGTAGTATCGGATTTGAGGACACTGAAGCTTTCTTT. The full variable domain, completed using reference TRBV19 and TRBJ1-1, is DGGITQSPKYLFRKEGQNVTLSCEQNLNHDAMYWYRQDPGQGLRLIYYSQIVNDFQKGDIAEGYSVSREKKESFPLTVTSAQKNPTAFYLCASSIGFEDTEAFFGQGTRLTVV.

The V call is TRBV2, the J call TRBJ2-2; D might be TRBD2 (5 bases). The CDR3 is 15 residues long. The V and J ends lost 3 bases and 0 bases respectively, with 8 bases between them. Germline V gives CDR1 SNHLY, CDR2 FYNNEI. The CDR3 loop is CASSERGSNTGELFF. The CDR3 DNA is TGTGCCAGCAGTGAGCGAGGGTCGAACACCGGGGAGCTGTTTTTT.

The chain employs TRBV9 and TRBJ1-2, with 8 nucleotides matching TRBD1. The CDR3 runs to 14 residues. V dropped 0 bases and J dropped 6; count of bases not matched to a gene: 4. Germline assignment: CDR1 SGDLS and CDR2 YYNGEE. The CDR3 loop is CASSVDPGGHGYTF. CDR3 DNA: TGTGCCAGCAGCGTAGACCCAGGGGGCCATGGCTACACCTTC.

The DNA for the CDR3 is TGTGCCAGCGGGGGGGTAGCGGGAGCCCAAAACCGGTTGGATACGCAGTATTTT. It yields the protein CASGGVAGAQNRLDTQYF. The J gene is TRBJ2-3, the V gene TRBV2; 9 positions agree with TRBD2. V was clipped by 8 bases and J by 6 bases; unmatched bases: 21. CDR1 and CDR2 from the germline V gene are SNHLY and FYNNEI. The CDR3 spans 18 residues. Drawing the rest from reference TRBV2 and TRBJ2-3, the complete variable domain is EPEVTQTPSHQVTQMGQEVILRCVPISNHLYFYWYRQILGQKVEFLVSFYNNEISEKSEIFDDQFSVERPDGSNFTLKIRSTKLEDSAMYFCASGGVAGAQNRLDTQYFGPGTRLTVL.

The gene calls are TRBV13 and TRBJ1-1; tentatively, D is TRBD1 (5 bases). With 5 bases removed from V and 1 base from J, the gap between germline ends came to 11 bases. Germline CDR1 and CDR2: PRHDT and FYEKMQ (reference sequence). The length of the CDR3 is 14 residues. CDR3 loop: CASSPATGNTEAFF. The CDR3 region has the DNA TGTGCCAGCAGCCCCGCTACAGGGAACACTGAAGCTTTCTTT.

The rearrangement joins TRBV29-1 to TRBJ2-3; perhaps TRBD2 as D (5 bases). Germline CDR1 and CDR2: SQVTM and ANQGSEA. Trimming took 3 bases from V and 5 from J, leaving 6 bases between them. This CDR3 has 11 residues. CDR3 protein: CSVDEGDTQYF. The CDR3 DNA reads TGCAGCGTTGATGAGGGAGATACGCAGTATTTT.

The rearrangement joins TRBV1 to TRBJ2-3; the D call of TRBD1 is as the table states it, not checked on the DNA. TRBV1 is a recognized pseudogene. This CDR3 is 17 amino acids long. The DNA of the CDR3 is TGCACCAGCAGCCCTCAATACAGGGGGTCTAGCACAGATACGCAGTATTTT. As protein: CTSSPQYRGSSTDTQYF.

The chain recombines TRBV9 with TRBJ2-2; D is possibly TRBD2 (5 bases). V was cut by 4 bases and J by 1 base, with 14 bases left in between. There are 16 residues in the CDR3. CDR1 is SGDLS and CDR2 is YYNGEE in the germline V gene. The CDR3 reads CASSPRGGGNTGELFF. CDR3 DNA: TGTGCCAGCAGCCCCCGAGGAGGTGGGAACACCGGGGAGCTGTTTTTT.

The chain recombines TRBV2 with TRBJ2-1; TRBD2 aligns across 14 bases. In germline, CDR1 is SNHLY, CDR2 FYNNEI. Trimming at V came to 0 bases and at J to 9 bases, leaving 7 bases not matched to a gene. CDR3 length: 17 residues. CDR3 sequence: CASSEAQGLAGEVEQFF. As DNA, the CDR3 is TGTGCCAGCAGTGAAGCACAGGGACTAGCGGGAGAGGTTGAGCAGTTCTTC.

J is TRBJ1-5 and V is TRBV27; perhaps TRBD1 as D (5 bases). CDR3 length equals 12 residues. V was shortened by 6 bases and J by 6 bases, with 9 bases between the two germline ends. Germline V CDR1 and CDR2: MNHEY, SMNVEV (reference sequence). The CDR3 region is CASSQGVQPQHF. In DNA, the CDR3 is TGTGCCAGCAGCCAAGGGGTTCAGCCCCAGCATTTT.